This is a list of T cell receptor beta chains from one sample in a study of control samples from healthy donors and cancer patients. Profiled with immunoSEQ multiplex PCR; TCRdb holds only in-frame clones, not every one. The sample has over 100,000 clones; about nine tenths are singletons. The sequencing sample was made of blood. The source of these receptors is a man aged 18 to 30 in good health. CDR3s include the opening cysteine and the closing phenylalanine or tryptophan. D genes are given only for firm matches. Clone size is given for some rows only: seen once, a few or many times, or a class if the clone is expanded.

>TRBV7-9|.|.|TRBJ1-1
TGTGCCAGCAGAATAAAGCTCGGACTTATGAACACTGAAGCTTTCTTT
CASRIKLGLMNTEAFF
>TRBV5-1|few|TRBD2|TRBJ2-1
TGCGCCAGCAGCTTGACACTAGCGGGGGGGCCAAATGAGCAGTTCTTC
CASSLTLAGGPNEQFF
>TRBV12-3/TRBV12-4|.|TRBD1|TRBJ1-1
TGTGCCAGCAGTTTGACTCAGGGGGCTGAAGCTTTCTTT
CASSLTQGAEAFF
>TRBV29-1|once|.|TRBJ1-1
TGCAGCGTCGGGGAGGGGACTGAAGCTTTCTTT
CSVGEGTEAFF
>TRBV14|.|TRBD1|TRBJ1-5
TGTGCCAGCAGCCAAGCAAGGGACAGAACCAATCAGCCCCAGCATTTT
CASSQARDRTNQPQHF
>TRBV6-4|once|TRBD2|TRBJ2-3
TGTGCCAGCAGTGATTCGACTAGCGGGGGGGGTACAGATACGCAGTATTTT
CASSDSTSGGGTDTQYF
>TRBV7-9|.|.|TRBJ1-2
TGTGCCAGCAGCTTAGCGATTAGGGGTGGGGTCTACACCTTC
CASSLAIRGGVYTF
>TRBV18|.|.|TRBJ2-1
TGTGCCAGCTCACTCCTCAGGGGTCATGAGCAGTTCTTC
CASSLLRGHEQFF
>TRBV11-2|.|TRBD1|TRBJ1-1
TGTGCCAGCAGCTTATTGACAGGGGAATTTGACACTGAAGCTTTCTTT
CASSLLTGEFDTEAFF
>TRBV6-7|.|.|TRBJ1-2
TGTGCCAGCAGTTACTCTTTTTGCAGGGTGAGGGGCTACACCTTC
CASSYSFCRVRGYTF